The 30 T cell receptor beta chains given below trace back to one sample, sequenced in a study of T cell responses to AZD1222 COVID-19 vaccine. The data were produced by immunoSEQ multiplex PCR, yet TCRdb's version contains in-frame clones alone and is incomplete. The sample has roughly 160,000 clones, roughly 90% seen once. This specimen was peripheral blood, taken on day 0 of AZD1222 vaccination. These TCRs come from an adult in good health.

V usage is TRBV7-2 and J usage is TRBJ2-5; tentatively, D is TRBD1 or TRBD2 (5 bases each). There are 13 residues in the CDR3. V was clipped by 3 bases and J by 4 bases, with 9 bases between them. Germline V gives CDR1 SGHTA, CDR2 FQGNSA. In DNA, the CDR3 is TGTGCCAGCAGCTTTTATGGGGGAGAGACCCAGTACTTC. Amino acids: CASSFYGGETQYF.

The chain carries TRBV4-3 and TRBJ1-1; 9 nucleotides match TRBD1. Trimming took 0 bases from V and 4 from J; bases not matched to a gene: 3. This CDR3 comprises 15 residues. CDR1 is LGHNA and CDR2 is YSLEER in the germline V gene. CDR3 loop: CASSQDLGQGTEAFF. The CDR3 DNA reads as TGCGCCAGCAGCCAAGATTTGGGACAGGGCACTGAAGCTTTCTTT.

This chain uses TRBV25-1 with TRBJ1-1, with 9 bases that match TRBD1. The CDR3 extends over 15 amino acids. V trimming: 4 bases; J trimming: 2 bases; junction bases outside the gene matches: 5. Germline CDR1 reads MGHDK; CDR2 reads SYGVNS. The CDR3 is CASSATGGGNTEAFF. CDR3 nucleotides: TGTGCCAGCAGTGCTACAGGGGGCGGTAACACTGAAGCTTTCTTT.

The CDR3 protein is CASTKLSAYEQYF. The CDR3 DNA reads TGTGCCAGCACCAAACTCTCAGCCTACGAGCAGTACTTC. The V gene is TRBV11-2, the J gene TRBJ2-7; no clear D. V was cut by 7 bases and J by 2 bases, with 12 bases left in between. Per germline, CDR1 SGHAT and CDR2 FQNNGV. The CDR3 sequence is 13 residues long.

V usage is TRBV5-1 and J usage is TRBJ2-3; 7 bases line up with TRBD2. The V gene's germline CDR1 is SGHRS and CDR2 YFSETQ. Trimming took 1 base from V and 4 from J; bases not matched to a gene: 6. The CDR3 is 15 residues long. The CDR3 bases are TGCGCCAGCAGCTTGACGGCGGGAGTGGCAGATACGCAGTATTTT. It translates to CASSLTAGVADTQYF.

This sequence joins TRBV4-2 and TRBJ1-1; D unclear. CDR1 and CDR2 (germline): LGHNA, YNFKEQ. V lost 5 bases and J 10 bases, leaving 14 bases between the germline ends. The CDR3 spans 12 residues. This chain's CDR3 is CASSDQDLRAFF. As DNA, the CDR3 is TGTGCCAGCAGCGACCAGGATCTCCGAGCTTTCTTT.

This chain uses TRBV5-8 with TRBJ1-2; D is unclear. The V end lost 4 bases, the J end lost 4 bases, and 23 bases lay between the germline ends. Germline V gene sequence: CDR1 SGHTS, CDR2 YDEGEE. The CDR3 is 17 amino acids. DNA for the CDR3: TGTGCCAGCAGCCTGCAGGCGGCCACCCGGCCCCCCTATGGCTACACCTTC. Translated, it gives CASSLQAATRPPYGYTF.

This sequence joins TRBV5-1 and TRBJ2-3; TRBD1 might be the D (5 bases). Trimming cost V 0 bases and J 4 bases, with 9 bases left between them. The CDR3 is 14 residues long. From germline, CDR1 is SGHRS and CDR2 YFSETQ. The CDR3 protein is CASSLEGAPDTQYF. The CDR3 DNA is TGCGCCAGCAGCTTGGAAGGGGCGCCAGATACGCAGTATTTT.

The rearrangement uses TRBV25-1 and TRBJ2-7; D gene unclear. This CDR3 spans 11 amino acids. The V and J ends lost 4 bases and 5 bases respectively, with 6 bases between them. Germline assignment: CDR1 MGHDK and CDR2 SYGVNS. The CDR3 loop reads CASSGWNEQYF. In nucleotides, the CDR3 is TGTGCCAGCAGTGGGTGGAACGAGCAGTACTTC.

The chain couples TRBV9 to TRBJ2-2; 9 bases map to TRBD1. The CDR3 totals 15 residues. The V and J ends lost 4 bases and 6 bases, in that order; junction bases with no gene match: 7. CDR1 is SGDLS, CDR2 YYNGEE, per germline. The CDR3 nucleotides are TGTGCCAGCAGCTCTCGACAGGGGGTGGCCGGGGAGCTGTTTTTT. Amino acid sequence: CASSSRQGVAGELFF.

The V call is TRBV18, the J call TRBJ1-1, with TRBD1 as a possible D gene (6 bases). CDR3 size: 15 residues. V was cut by 5 bases and J by 1 base, with 14 bases left in between. The germline V gene has CDR1 KGHSH and CDR2 LQKENI. The CDR3 nucleotides read TGTGCCAGCTCAGGGGGGGCCAGCAGGAACACTGAAGCTTTCTTT. Encoded protein: CASSGGASRNTEAFF.

The V call is TRBV30, the J call TRBJ2-1; possibly TRBD1 for D (7 bases). Trimming shortened V by 6 bases and J by 5 bases, and 20 bases separated the two germline ends. The germline gives CDR1 GTSNPN, CDR2 SVGIG (reference sequence). The CDR3 covers 15 residues. Here the CDR3 DNA reads TGTGCCTGCCCCTTAGGGGGGACAGTAGACAATGAGCAGTTCTTC. It encodes CACPLGGTVDNEQFF.

This rearrangement joins TRBV16 to TRBJ1-6, with 11 bases aligning to TRBD1. The CDR3 runs to 17 residues. V was pared by 5 bases and J by 9 bases, with 12 bases of the junction left unmatched. The germline gives CDR1 KGHSY, CDR2 FQNENV. Here the CDR3 reads CASSARTGGGRGSPLHF. DNA of the CDR3: TGTGCCAGCAGCGCTCGGACAGGGGGCGGAAGAGGTTCACCCCTCCACTTT.

The rearrangement links TRBV4-3 to TRBJ1-1; the D gene is possibly TRBD1 (6 bases). CDR1 and CDR2 from the germline V gene are LGHNA and YSLEER. The length of the CDR3 is 16 residues. Trimming removed 0 bases from V and 4 bases from J, with 15 bases in between. The CDR3 loop reads CASSQEGTRMGTEAFF. For the CDR3, the DNA is TGCGCCAGCAGCCAAGAAGGGACAAGAATGGGCACTGAAGCTTTCTTT.

This chain connects TRBV9 to TRBJ1-2; D is unclear. Germline V gene data show CDR1 as SGDLS and CDR2 as YYNGEE. Deletions cut 4 bases from V and 2 bases from J, with 6 bases between. There are 12 residues in the CDR3. The CDR3 DNA is TGTGCCAGCAGCCCACCGAACTATGGCTACACCTTC. It specifies CASSPPNYGYTF.

The genes are TRBV18 and TRBJ1-2; tentative D call: TRBD1 (5 bases). The CDR3 extends over 14 amino acids. Trimming shortened V by 6 bases and J by 5 bases, and 16 bases separated the two germline ends. Germline lookup yields CDR1 KGHSH and CDR2 LQKENI. CDR3 in amino acids: CASSLQSREYGYTF. The CDR3 nucleotides are TGTGCCAGCTCTCTCCAAAGCAGGGAATATGGCTACACCTTC.

This rearrangement joins TRBV28 to TRBJ1-5, with a possible D match to TRBD1 (6 bases). This CDR3 is 16 amino acids long. The V end was cut by 6 bases, the J end by 5 bases, with 20 bases between. Germline loops: CDR1 MDHEN, CDR2 SYDVKM. CDR3: CASRKPGHTNHQPQHF. CDR3 coding DNA: TGTGCCAGCAGAAAACCGGGACACACGAATCATCAGCCCCAGCATTTT. The full variable domain, with the rest looked up from reference TRBV28 and TRBJ1-5, is DVKVTQSSRYLVKRTGEKVFLECVQDMDHENMFWYRQDPGLGLRLIYFSYDVKMKEKGDIPEGYSVSREKKERFSLILESASTNQTSMYLCASRKPGHTNHQPQHFGDGTRLSIL.

This chain connects TRBV7-9 to TRBJ1-1; TRBD1 is a possible D gene (6 bases). This CDR3 region has 13 residues. V was clipped by 6 bases and J by 3 bases, with 11 bases between them. Germline V gene data show CDR1 as SEHNR and CDR2 as FQNEAQ (reference sequence). CDR3 sequence (DNA): TGTGCCAGCAGTTCGGACAGATACACTGAAGCTTTCTTT. It specifies CASSSDRYTEAFF.

This chain uses TRBV9 with TRBJ2-3; the match to TRBD1 covers 7 bases. Germline CDR1 and CDR2: SGDLS and YYNGEE. V shed 4 bases and J 0 bases; nucleotides not matched to a gene: 5. This CDR3 has 15 residues. The CDR3 DNA follows: TGTGCCAGCAGCTTCGGGACAGCGAGCACAGATACGCAGTATTTT. Its protein is CASSFGTASTDTQYF.

The chain carries TRBV28 and TRBJ1-1; no firm D call. There are 13 residues in the CDR3. Germline values: CDR1 MDHEN, CDR2 SYDVKM. The germline V and J ends were trimmed by 3 bases and 7 bases, with 12 bases remaining between them. CDR3 region: CASSFRRLGEAFF. CDR3 nucleotide sequence: TGTGCCAGCAGTTTTCGGCGTTTGGGTGAAGCTTTCTTT.

V and J are TRBV4-3 and TRBJ1-2, with D possibly matching TRBD1 (6 bases). V was shortened by 1 base and J by 6 bases, with 9 bases between the two germline ends. The CDR3 runs to 13 residues. Germline V gives CDR1 LGHNA, CDR2 YSLEER. CDR3 sequence reads: CASSQGGRDGYTF. The CDR3 DNA is TGCGCCAGCAGCCAAGGGGGGCGGGATGGCTACACCTTC.

The V gene is TRBV6-2 or TRBV6-3, the J gene TRBJ1-2; 8 bases align to TRBD1. With V trimmed by 4 bases and J by 4 bases, 11 bases remained unmatched. This CDR3 has 16 residues. Germline V gives CDR1 MNHEY, CDR2 SVGEGT. CDR3 nucleotides: TGTGCCAGCAGTTCCTCTCCGGGACAGGCGGGCTATGGCTACACCTTC. The encoded protein is CASSSSPGQAGYGYTF.

V is TRBV6-5 and J is TRBJ1-3; D ambiguous. The CDR3 has 16 amino acids. CDR1 and CDR2 (germline): MNHEY, SVGAGI. V was shortened by 0 bases and J by 0 bases, with 9 bases between the two germline ends. The CDR3 nucleotides are TGTGCCAGCAGTTACTCTGGGGATCTCTCTGGAAACACCATATATTTT. Translating gives CASSYSGDLSGNTIYF.

This chain joins TRBV7-2 and TRBJ2-6, with D unresolved. The CDR3 has 15 amino acids. V lost 7 bases, J lost 0 bases, and 10 bases lay in between. CDR1 and CDR2 (germline): SGHTA, FQGNSA. CDR3 nucleotide sequence: TGTGCCAGCACCGCAGTGAACTCTGGGGCCAACGTCCTGACTTTC. This translates into CASTAVNSGANVLTF.

This rearrangement joins TRBV7-2 to TRBJ2-1, with 11 bases matching TRBD2. The CDR3 has 18 amino acids. Germline CDR1 reads SGHTA; CDR2 reads FQGNSA. The V gene end was trimmed by 1 base and the J gene end by 0 bases; junction bases not matched to a gene: 5. CDR3 protein: CASSLGNLAGGSYNEQFF. DNA of the CDR3: TGTGCCAGCAGCTTAGGGAATCTAGCGGGGGGCTCCTACAATGAGCAGTTCTTC. The complete variable domain, with remaining parts taken from reference TRBV7-2 and TRBJ2-1, reads GAGVSQSPSNKVTEKGKDVELRCDPISGHTALYWYRQSLGQGLEFLIYFQGNSAPDKSGLPSDRFSAERTGGSVSTLTIQRTQQEDSAVYLCASSLGNLAGGSYNEQFFGPGTRLTVL.

This clone was picked up a small number of times. J is TRBJ1-1 and V is TRBV11-2; D perhaps matches TRBD1 (6 bases). Germline-derived CDR1 and CDR2 are SGHAT and FQNNGV. CDR3 length: 14 amino acids. Trimming pared 10 bases from V and 0 bases from J, leaving 15 bases between. CDR3 nucleotide sequence: TGTGCCACCAAGATAGGGGGTTTGAACACTGAAGCTTTCTTT. This encodes CATKIGGLNTEAFF. The variable domain in full, completed from reference TRBV11-2 and TRBJ1-1, reads EAGVAQSPRYKIIEKRQSVAFWCNPISGHATLYWYQQILGQGPKLLIQFQNNGVVDDSQLPKDRFSAERLKGVDSTLKIQPAKLEDSAVYLCATKIGGLNTEAFFGQGTRLTVV.

The J gene is TRBJ2-2, the V gene TRBV12-3 or TRBV12-4; D not resolved. V was clipped by 4 bases and J by 5 bases, with 8 bases between them. The CDR3 extends over 13 amino acids. The CDR3 DNA is TGTGCCAGCAGTTCTGGGTTTACCGGGGAGCTGTTTTTT. Amino acids: CASSSGFTGELFF.

The V call is TRBV2, the J call TRBJ2-7; 10 bases align to TRBD2. Germline CDR1 reads SNHLY; CDR2 reads FYNNEI. The CDR3 covers 14 residues. Trimming took 6 bases from V and 5 from J; bases not matched to a gene: 7. The CDR3 is CASREREGIHEQYF. The CDR3 bases are TGTGCCAGCAGGGAGCGGGAGGGAATCCACGAGCAGTACTTC.

The chain combines TRBV5-6 with TRBJ1-1, with a weak D call TRBD1 (5 bases). The CDR3 contains 15 residues. Germline V gene sequence: CDR1 SGHDT, CDR2 YYEEEE. V was cut by 2 bases and J by 3 bases, with 14 bases left in between. The DNA of the CDR3 is TGTGCCAGCAGCTTACCGACAGCGCCAGACACTGAAGCTTTCTTT. It specifies CASSLPTAPDTEAFF.

The chain uses TRBV2 and TRBJ1-5, with no clear D. Between the trimmed V and J ends, which lost 4 bases and 4 bases, there was a span of 11 bases. This CDR3 contains 14 residues. Germline V gives CDR1 SNHLY, CDR2 FYNNEI. CDR3 in DNA: TGTGCCAGCAGTGGCGGGGAGGGAAATCAGCCCCAGCATTTT. This codes for CASSGGEGNQPQHF.